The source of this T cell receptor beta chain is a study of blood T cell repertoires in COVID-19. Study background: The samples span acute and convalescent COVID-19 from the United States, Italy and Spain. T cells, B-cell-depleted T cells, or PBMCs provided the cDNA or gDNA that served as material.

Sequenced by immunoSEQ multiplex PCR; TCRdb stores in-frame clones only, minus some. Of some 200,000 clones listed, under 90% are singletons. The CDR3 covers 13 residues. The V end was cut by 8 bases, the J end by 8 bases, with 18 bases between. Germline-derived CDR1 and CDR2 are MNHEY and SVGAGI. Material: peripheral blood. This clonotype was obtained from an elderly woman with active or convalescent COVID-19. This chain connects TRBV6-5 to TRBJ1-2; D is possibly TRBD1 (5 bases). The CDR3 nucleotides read TGTGCCAGCGGTTCCCCACCGGGGGGAGGCTACACCTTC. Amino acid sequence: CASGSPPGGGYTF.